The rows below give T cell receptor beta chains drawn from one sample of a study of T cell responses to AZD1222 COVID-19 vaccine. The table came from immunoSEQ multiplex PCR; TCRdb's copy has only in-frame clones and leaves some out. The top ten hold roughly 17% of the sample, which has around 66,000 clones, roughly 87% seen once. Sample: peripheral blood, taken on day 0 of AZD1222 vaccination. All receptors derive from an adult in good health. CDR3s include the opening cysteine and the closing phenylalanine or tryptophan. The D gene is left open where the match is weak. Clone size appears in some rows only: once, few, many, or a class for an expanded clone.

D	J	size	V	DNA	CDR3
-	TRBJ2-3	-	TRBV5-6	TGTGCCAGCAGCTCGACACCAGATACGCAGTATTTT	CASSSTPDTQYF
-	TRBJ1-1	-	TRBV5-1	TGCGCCAGCAGCGTTGGAGGAGAAACTGAAGCTTTCTTT	CASSVGGETEAFF
-	TRBJ2-1	-	TRBV9	TGTGCCAGCAGCGTCGGAGGGGGCCCCACTGAGCAGTTCTTC	CASSVGGGPTEQFF
-	TRBJ1-2	once	TRBV20-1	TGCAGTGCTAGAGAGAACGGCTACACCTTC	CSARENGYTF
-	TRBJ1-2	-	TRBV11-2	TGTGCCAGCAGCTTAGATGTTCACGGCTACACCTTC	CASSLDVHGYTF
-	TRBJ2-5	few	TRBV7-2	TGTGCCAGCAGCTTAGTGGAGCTAGCTATCCAAGAGACCCAGTACTTC	CASSLVELAIQETQYF
-	TRBJ1-1	-	TRBV2	TGTGCCAGCAGTGACAGGGCCACAACTTTCTTT	CASSDRATTFF
-	TRBJ1-4	few	TRBV7-9	TGTGCCAGCAGCTTAGGGACCTTTAATGAAAAACTGTTTTTT	CASSLGTFNEKLFF
-	TRBJ1-5	-	TRBV27	TGTGCCAGCAGTTTAAAGGCCGGGACATCCCAGCATTTT	CASSLKAGTSQHF
-	TRBJ1-6	-	TRBV27	TGTGCCAGCAGTTTAAGGGACGACGGCGGAAGCTCCTATAATTCACCCCTCCACTTT	CASSLRDDGGSSYNSPLHF
TRBD1	TRBJ2-7	once	TRBV28	TGTGCCAGCAGTTTGACAGGGGGATCCTACGAGCAGTACTTC	CASSLTGGSYEQYF
-	TRBJ1-4	few	TRBV21-1	TGTGCCAGCAGCTCCCGGGCCCGTGCAACTAATGAAAAACTGTTTTTT	CASSSRARATNEKLFF
-	TRBJ1-2	-	TRBV27	TGTGCCAGCAATAGCATCTACGGACATATCGTTGGCTATGGCTACACCTTC	CASNSIYGHIVGYGYTF
TRBD2	TRBJ2-1	-	TRBV5-1	TGCGCCAGCAGTTTTGCGGGAGGTTACAATGAGCAGTTCTTC	CASSFAGGYNEQFF
-	TRBJ1-5	-	TRBV12-5	TGTGCTAGTGGCCACAGTTCCCAGCCCCAGCATTTT	CASGHSSQPQHF
-	TRBJ1-6	-	TRBV21-1	TGTGCCAGCAGCGCCAGGGGGACAGCAGAAAATTCACCCCTCCACTTT	CASSARGTAENSPLHF
-	TRBJ1-5	-	TRBV28	TGTGCCAGCAGTTTATGGATCAGGGTGCAACAGCCCCAGCATTTT	CASSLWIRVQQPQHF
TRBD1	TRBJ2-2	-	TRBV4-1	TGCGCCAGCAGCCCCCGACAGGGAAGAGGCGGGGAGCTGTTTTTT	CASSPRQGRGGELFF
TRBD1	TRBJ2-2	-	TRBV18	TGTGCCAGCCCAAGTCACGGGACAGGGAACACCGGGGAGCTGTTTTTT	CASPSHGTGNTGELFF
-	TRBJ1-2	-	TRBV5-5	TGTGCCAGCAGCTTGGCACTTAACTATGGCTACACCTTC	CASSLALNYGYTF
-	TRBJ1-4	-	TRBV19	TGTGCCAGTAGTATCCTGGAGGCGGCTAATGAAAAACTGTTTTTT	CASSILEAANEKLFF
TRBD1	TRBJ1-4	-	TRBV27	TGTGCCAGCAGCCTGACAGGGTGGGAAAAACTGTTTTTT	CASSLTGWEKLFF
-	TRBJ1-5	few	TRBV18	TGTGCCAGCTCACTAGCCATGGCAGGGAGTAGCAATCAGCCCCAGCATTTT	CASSLAMAGSSNQPQHF
TRBD1	TRBJ2-3	once	TRBV6-4	TGTGCCAGCAGTGACTCGACAGGGAGCACAGATACGCAGTATTTT	CASSDSTGSTDTQYF
-	TRBJ1-5	-	TRBV27	TGTGCCAGCAACCCGCGGGGGGCGGGGGCCAGTCAGCCCCAGCATTTT	CASNPRGAGASQPQHF
TRBD1	TRBJ2-7	-	TRBV9	TGTGCCAGCAGCGTAGAGGGACAGGGGAGGGAGCAGTACTTC	CASSVEGQGREQYF
-	TRBJ2-3	-	TRBV28	TGTGCCAGCAGTTTCCCCCCGGGCAGGAGAATAGATACGCAGTATTTT	CASSFPPGRRIDTQYF
-	TRBJ2-2	hyperexpanded	TRBV28	TGTGCCAGCAGTTTATCGCAGGGGGGAGCCGGGGAGCTGTTTTTT	CASSLSQGGAGELFF
TRBD2	TRBJ2-1	-	TRBV9	TGTGCCAGCAGCGTAGGGCTAGCGGGAGTATTTGAGCAGTTCTTC	CASSVGLAGVFEQFF
-	TRBJ2-1	-	TRBV5-5	TGTGCCAGCAGTCCAGTTTCGAGCTCCTACAATGAGCAGTTCTTC	CASSPVSSSYNEQFF
-	TRBJ1-2	-	TRBV9	TGTGCCAGCAGCGCTTACCGGGACCCGGATGGCTACACCTTC	CASSAYRDPDGYTF
-	TRBJ1-6	once	TRBV3-1/TRBV3-2	TGTGCCAGCAGCCAAGGGCAGATTAATTCACCCCTCCACTTT	CASSQGQINSPLHF
-	TRBJ2-7	once	TRBV9	TGTGCCAGCAGCCCCGGTACAGGTTTAATAGCCTACGAGCAGTACTTC	CASSPGTGLIAYEQYF
TRBD2	TRBJ2-1	-	TRBV27	TGTGCCAGCAGGGAACTAGCGGGAGGGCCCAATGAGCAGTTCTTC	CASRELAGGPNEQFF
-	TRBJ1-4	-	TRBV5-1	TGCGCCAGCAGCTTGGAGGCCACGAGGATCAATGAAAAACTGTTTTTT	CASSLEATRINEKLFF
TRBD1	TRBJ2-7	-	TRBV11-2	TGTGCCAGCAGCTTAGTGTGGGACAGGGTCTACGAGCAGTACTTC	CASSLVWDRVYEQYF
-	TRBJ1-2	-	TRBV19	TGTGCCAGTAGTCCTCGGACGGAAGCTAACTATGGCTACACCTTC	CASSPRTEANYGYTF
-	TRBJ2-1	-	TRBV6-4	TGTGCCAGCAGTGACGGTAACAGGGTTAATGAGCAGTTCTTC	CASSDGNRVNEQFF
TRBD1	TRBJ2-1	-	TRBV6-1	TGTGCCAGCCGTGACAGGGATGGTTTCGATGAGCAGTTCTTC	CASRDRDGFDEQFF
TRBD1	TRBJ1-6	-	TRBV7-2	TGTGCCAGCAGCTTAGTCCTGGGACAGGAGAATTCACCCCTCCACTTT	CASSLVLGQENSPLHF
-	TRBJ1-5	-	TRBV7-2	TGTGCCAGCAGCTCGAACGGGCCCCAGCATTTT	CASSSNGPQHF